Each of the 2 T cell receptor beta chains below was sequenced from the same sample in a study of T cells in women clearing cervical HPV infection. Only in-frame clones appear in the TCRdb table, and some are missing; sequencing was by immunoSEQ multiplex PCR. Here the sample table reports about 30,000 clones. Sequenced sample: blood buffy coat. These receptors were collected from a woman aged 18 to 75 with a cervical HPV16 infection that either progressed to CIN3+ or cleared (not recorded which).

Note on this clone: The read is 3 residues too short to cover the CDR3 end, so that end is filled in from the germline J gene. The chain links TRBV5-1 to TRBJ1-2; D call uncertain. The CDR3 runs 13 residues. Germline CDR1 and CDR2: SGHRS and YFSETQ. The V end lost 1 base, the J end lost 4 bases, and 8 bases lay between the germline ends. CDR3 in amino acids: CASSLSGIYGYTF. CDR3 bases read: TGCGCCAGCAGCTTGAGCGGTATCTATGGC.

Concerning this clone: The read finishes 3 residues shy of the CDR3 end, and the germline J gene is used to complete it. The chain links TRBV10-3 to TRBJ2-7; TRBD1 is a possible D gene (5 bases). The CDR3 has 13 residues. V lost 4 bases and J lost 6, with 13 bases in between. In germline, CDR1 is ENHRY, CDR2 SYGVKD. The part of the CDR3 DNA that was read is TGTGCCATCAGTGCAGGGTTTTGGGGCGAG. This codes for CAISAGFWGE. The CDR3 reads in full as CAISAGFWGEQYF.